Listed here are 20 T cell receptor beta chains from one sample, sequenced in a study of early T cells in non-severe SARS-CoV-2 infection. MiXCR was run by TCRdb on the 5' RACE reads, yielding one entry per CDR3 protein. The repertoire includes under 30,000 distinct CDR3 sequences, about 4.6% of them detected once, and approximately 15% sits in the top ten. The sequenced sample consisted of whole blood. The receptors shown here come from an adult who was a healthcare worker with PCR-confirmed SARS-CoV-2 infection or an uninfected control (not recorded which).

With respect to this clonotype: Likely a read error: the CDR3 ends without its conserved phenylalanine or tryptophan. The rearrangement uses TRBV14 and TRBJ1-5; D not resolved. The germline gives CDR1 SGHDN, CDR2 FVKESK. The V end lost 3 bases, the J end lost 1 base, and 4 bases lay between the germline ends. The CDR3 has 13 amino acids. This CDR3 is CASSQSSNQPQHL. The CDR3 DNA reads as TGTGCCAGCAGCCAGAGCAGCAATCAGCCCCAGCATCTT.

Comments on this clonotype: A much larger clone sits a single nucleotide away, making a read error possible. CDR3 residues: CVSSPRRGAYEQYF. In DNA form, the CDR3 reads TGTGTCAGCAGCCCCCGGAGGGGTGCCTACGAGCAGTACTTC. The gene calls are TRBV9 and TRBJ2-7; the D gene is possibly TRBD2 (6 bases). The CDR3 is 14 amino acids. CDR1 is SGDLS and CDR2 is YYNGEE in the germline V gene.

This clonotype was found many times. The chain couples TRBV12-3 or TRBV12-4 to TRBJ2-7; TRBD1 or TRBD2 may be the D gene (5 bases each). The V and J ends lost 3 bases and 4 bases respectively, with 10 bases between them. This CDR3 is built from 13 residues. The CDR3 nucleotides read TGTGCCAGCAGTTTCTTCGGGGCATACGAGCAGTACTTC. Translation: CASSFFGAYEQYF.

A note on this clonotype: A single base separates this from a much larger clone, so it may be a read error. The CDR3 region has the DNA TGCAGTGCTAGAAGTTCAAGCTCCTACAATGAGCTGTTCTTC. It is translated as CSARSSSSYNELFF. The chain recombines TRBV20-1 with TRBJ2-1; D is unresolved. The CDR3 length is 14 residues. The germline V gene encodes CDR1 DFQATT and CDR2 SNEGSKA (reference sequence).

This clonotype occurred many times. At one of its ends the junction is not consistent with the germline gene, which may arise from a read error. This rearrangement joins TRBV11-2 to TRBJ2-5; D is perhaps TRBD1 (5 bases). The CDR3 totals 12 residues. Germline CDR1 and CDR2: SGHAT and FQNNGV. The CDR3 reads CASSIDRETQYF. CDR3 nucleotide sequence: TGTGCCAGCAGCATAGACAGAGAGACCCAGTACTTC.

By frequency in the sample, this clonotype is medium-sized. This chain uses TRBV7-6 with TRBJ2-1; 8 bases align to TRBD2. There are 19 residues in the CDR3. CDR1 and CDR2 (germline): SGHVS, FNYEAQ. V was pared by 5 bases and J by 4 bases, with 19 bases of the junction left unmatched. The CDR3 reads CASSPWGASGHSRYNEQFF. The CDR3 DNA sequence: TGTGCCAGCAGCCCATGGGGGGCTAGCGGGCACTCCAGATACAATGAGCAGTTCTTC.

This clonotype occurred many times. The chain recombines TRBV20-1 with TRBJ1-5; 8 nucleotides agree with TRBD1. The length of the CDR3 is 15 residues. V dropped 7 bases and J dropped 3; count of bases not matched to a gene: 11. CDR1 is DFQATT and CDR2 is SNEGSKA in the germline V gene (reference sequence). The CDR3 nucleotides are TGCAGTGTTACCGCCCCAGGGGGCCTCAATCAGCCCCAGCATTTT. Encoded protein: CSVTAPGGLNQPQHF.

The table lists this clonotype with a few counts. V is TRBV27 and J is TRBJ1-1; tentatively, D is TRBD1 (5 bases). CDR3 length: 18 residues. The germline V and J ends were trimmed by 5 bases and 0 bases, with 22 bases remaining between them. Looked up from germline, CDR1 is MNHEY and CDR2 is SMNVEV (reference sequence). The CDR3 loop is CASSPYLWGSAMNTEAFF. The CDR3 DNA reads TGTGCCAGCAGTCCCTATCTATGGGGGTCTGCTATGAACACTGAAGCTTTCTTT.

This clonotype showed up many times. This chain joins TRBV5-1 and TRBJ1-4, with 7 bases fitting TRBD1. Germline CDR1 is SGHRS and CDR2 is YFSETQ. The CDR3 is 16 residues long. J gave up 7 bases and V 0 bases, and 9 bases lay outside the gene matches. The CDR3 spells CASSLAPAGTAEKLFF. CDR3 coding DNA: TGCGCCAGCAGCTTGGCCCCAGCCGGGACAGCTGAAAAACTGTTTTTT. Based on the CDR3 plus reference TRBV5-1 and TRBJ1-4, the full variable domain is KAGVTQTPRYLIKTRGQQVTLSCSPISGHRSVSWYQQTPGQGLQFLFEYFSETQRNKGNFPGRFSGRQFSNSRSEMNVSTLELGDSALYLCASSLAPAGTAEKLFFGSGTQLSVL.

This clonotype appeared many times. The chain uses TRBV7-8 and TRBJ2-3; TRBD1 matches 9 bases. The CDR3 covers 17 residues. Germline values: CDR1 SGHVS, CDR2 FQNEAQ. Trimming took 5 bases from V and 2 from J; bases not matched to a gene: 11. CDR3 nucleotides: TGTGCCAGCAGCACCCTAAGGGGGGACAGGGACACAGATACGCAGTATTTT. It is translated as CASSTLRGDRDTDTQYF.

The chain combines TRBV7-6 with TRBJ2-5, with D perhaps TRBD1 (6 bases). In germline, CDR1 is SGHVS, CDR2 FNYEAQ. V was shortened by 1 base and J by 6 bases, with 21 bases between the two germline ends. The CDR3 consists of 17 residues. The CDR3 spells CASSLVRGSYRGKTQYF. The CDR3 region has the DNA TGTGCCAGCAGCTTAGTCAGGGGTTCTTACCGAGGGAAGACCCAGTACTTC.

This clonotype has a count of ten or more. The chain is built from TRBV29-1 and TRBJ1-1, with D uncertain. The CDR3 is made up of 14 amino acids. Germline CDR1 SQVTM, CDR2 ANQGSEA. Trimming removed 6 bases from V and 3 bases from J, with 17 bases in between. In DNA, the CDR3 is TGCAGCGTCGACGGCAGTGGGGAGGACACTGAAGCTTTCTTT. Translated: CSVDGSGEDTEAFF. Full variable domain (missing parts from reference TRBV29-1 and TRBJ1-1): SAVISQKPSRDICQRGTSLTIQCQVDSQVTMMFWYRQQPGQSLTLIATANQGSEATYESGFVIDKFPISRPNLTFSTLTVSNMSPEDSSIYLCSVDGSGEDTEAFFGQGTRLTVV.

In its sample, this clonotype was seen many times. The V gene is TRBV11-2, the J gene TRBJ2-4, with 8 bases that match TRBD1. The CDR3 is 14 residues long. Germline lookup yields CDR1 SGHAT and CDR2 FQNNGV. V shed 5 bases and J 8 bases; nucleotides not matched to a gene: 8. The CDR3 nucleotides are TGTGCCAGCAGCCGATCAGGACAGGGATACATTCAGTACTTC. Amino acids: CASSRSGQGYIQYF.

The chain combines TRBV20-1 with TRBJ2-5, with D perhaps matching TRBD2 (6 bases). Germline V CDR1 and CDR2: DFQATT, SNEGSKA (reference sequence). V lost 1 base and J 5 bases, leaving 17 bases between the germline ends. The CDR3 contains 15 residues. The CDR3 here is CSARGMRDSPETQYF. The CDR3 DNA reads TGCAGTGCTAGAGGGATGCGGGACTCGCCGGAGACCCAGTACTTC.

Points on this clonotype: Possible read error: a much larger clone is one base away. The chain combines TRBV2 with TRBJ1-5; D is ambiguous. V was clipped by 7 bases and J by 6 bases, with 13 bases between them. Germline-derived CDR1 and CDR2 are SNHLY and FYNNEI. CDR3 length equals 13 residues. CDR3 sequence (DNA): TGTGCCAGCACCTCCGGGTACCCTCAGCCCCAGCATTTT. Its protein is CASTSGYPQPQHF. The full variable domain, rest sourced from reference TRBV2 and TRBJ1-5, is EPEVTQTPSHQVTQMGQEVILRCVPISNHLYFYWYRQILGQKVEFLVSFYNNEISEKSEIFDDQFSVERPDGSNFTLKIRSTKLEDSAMYFCASTSGYPQPQHFGDGTRLSIL.

On this clonotype itself: A clone one base away is much larger, so this may be a read error. The V call is TRBV21-1, the J call TRBJ2-5; the D call in the table, TRBD1, was not verified against the DNA. TRBV21-1 is deemed a pseudogene. The CDR3 has 16 amino acids. CDR3 bases: TGTGCCAGCTTCCGTCGGGACAGGGAAGGCGGTGAGACCCAGTACTTC. Translation: CASFRRDREGGETQYF.

This clonotype occurred many times. V usage is TRBV2 and J usage is TRBJ2-2, with 9 bases identical to TRBD1. Germline CDR1 and CDR2: SNHLY and FYNNEI. Unmatched junction bases numbered 2, after V lost 4 bases and J lost 5 bases. The CDR3 consists of 14 residues. The CDR3 loop reads CASSGQGGTGELFF. The CDR3 DNA reads as TGTGCCAGCAGTGGACAGGGGGGGACCGGGGAGCTGTTTTTT. Together with reference TRBV2 and TRBJ2-2, the CDR3 gives the full variable domain: EPEVTQTPSHQVTQMGQEVILRCVPISNHLYFYWYRQILGQKVEFLVSFYNNEISEKSEIFDDQFSVERPDGSNFTLKIRSTKLEDSAMYFCASSGQGGTGELFFGEGSRLTVL.

This clonotype was found many times. The chain employs TRBV11-2 and TRBJ1-4; a weak D match, TRBD1 (5 bases). The CDR3 totals 16 residues. The V end lost 3 bases, the J end lost 3 bases, and 14 bases lay between the germline ends. CDR1 SGHAT and CDR2 FQNNGV come from the germline V gene. The CDR3 bases are TGTGCCAGCAGCTTGTCGGGGATAGGGGCTAATGAAAAACTGTTTTTT. As protein: CASSLSGIGANEKLFF.

This clonotype has at least ten counts. The chain has TRBV20-1 and TRBJ2-3; a possible D gene is TRBD2 (6 bases). Trimming cost V 0 bases and J 2 bases, with 15 bases left between them. Germline CDR1 DFQATT, CDR2 SNEGSKA (reference sequence). CDR3 length: 16 amino acids. CDR3 sequence: CSARDLGRGNTDTQYF. The CDR3 bases are TGCAGTGCTAGAGATTTGGGGCGGGGAAACACAGATACGCAGTATTTT.

This clonotype occurred a few times. The genes are TRBV7-2 and TRBJ2-1; D is ambiguous. V was cut by 5 bases and J by 8 bases, with 7 bases left in between. The CDR3 consists of 11 residues. Germline V gene data show CDR1 as SGHTA and CDR2 as FQGNSA. CDR3 DNA sequence: TGTGCCAGCAGCCCGCTAGATGAGCAGTTCTTC. This gives the protein CASSPLDEQFF.